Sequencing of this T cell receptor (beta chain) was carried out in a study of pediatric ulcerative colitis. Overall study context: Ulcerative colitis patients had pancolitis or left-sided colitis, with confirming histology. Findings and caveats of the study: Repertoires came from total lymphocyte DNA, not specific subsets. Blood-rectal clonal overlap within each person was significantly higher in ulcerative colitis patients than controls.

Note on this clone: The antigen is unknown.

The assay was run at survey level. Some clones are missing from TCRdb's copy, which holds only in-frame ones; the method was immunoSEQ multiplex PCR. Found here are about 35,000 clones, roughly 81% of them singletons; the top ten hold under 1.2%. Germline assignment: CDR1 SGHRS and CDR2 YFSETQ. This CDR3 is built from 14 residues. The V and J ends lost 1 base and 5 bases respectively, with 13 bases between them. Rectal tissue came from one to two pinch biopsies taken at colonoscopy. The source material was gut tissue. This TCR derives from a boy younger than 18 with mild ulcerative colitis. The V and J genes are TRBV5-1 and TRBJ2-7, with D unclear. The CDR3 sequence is CASSLLGWGDEQYF. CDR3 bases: TGCGCCAGCAGCTTGTTAGGCTGGGGTGACGAGCAGTACTTC.